The 20 T cell receptor beta chains in this list originate from one sample, sequenced in a study of blood T cell repertoires in COVID-19. Only in-frame clones appear in the TCRdb table, and some are missing; sequencing was by immunoSEQ multiplex PCR. Here the sample spans about 120,000 clones, just over 90% being singletons. The sample comprised peripheral blood. The source of these receptors is a human donor with active COVID-19. The donor label of this sample is uncertain.

The chain uses TRBV7-6 and TRBJ1-3; 12 nucleotides agree with TRBD1. This CDR3 comprises 16 residues. V trimming: 5 bases; J trimming: 7 bases; junction bases outside the gene matches: 9. Germline CDR1 SGHVS, CDR2 FNYEAQ. The CDR3 DNA is TGTGCCAGCAGCACACTTGGGACAGGGGGCCGGAACACCATATATTTT. Its translation: CASSTLGTGGRNTIYF. The variable domain in full, with the rest retrieved from reference TRBV7-6 and TRBJ1-3, is GAGVSQSPRYKVTKRGQDVALRCDPISGHVSLYWYRQALGQGPEFLTYFNYEAQQDKSGLPNDRFSAERPEGSISTLTIQRTEQRDSAMYRCASSTLGTGGRNTIYFGEGSWLTVV.

The gene calls are TRBV4-2 and TRBJ2-7, with D perhaps matching TRBD1 (5 bases). Trimming pared 0 bases from V and 7 bases from J, leaving 13 bases between. This CDR3 contains 14 residues. Germline V gene sequence: CDR1 LGHNA, CDR2 YNFKEQ. Written as DNA, the CDR3 is TGTGCCAGCAGCCAAGATCGGACATTGCGGGAGCAGTACTTC. As protein: CASSQDRTLREQYF.

This chain links TRBV28 with TRBJ2-7; D is possibly TRBD1 (5 bases). Trimming pared 3 bases from V and 5 bases from J, leaving 17 bases between. In germline, CDR1 is MDHEN, CDR2 SYDVKM. This CDR3 comprises 15 residues. The DNA for the CDR3 is TGTGCCAGCAGTTTTTCCTCCACAGGCCGGCACGAGCAGTACTTC. Residues: CASSFSSTGRHEQYF.

This clone was observed a single time. The V call is TRBV5-6, the J call TRBJ1-3; no firm D call. The CDR3 is 15 amino acids. Germline CDR1 and CDR2: SGHDT and YYEEEE. With 0 bases removed from V and 0 bases from J, the gap between germline ends came to 7 bases. The CDR3 nucleotides read TGTGCCAGCAGCTTGGAGAGGGTCTCTGGAAACACCATATATTTT. Translation: CASSLERVSGNTIYF. The entire variable domain, with the rest obtained from reference TRBV5-6 and TRBJ1-3, is as follows: DAGVTQSPTHLIKTRGQQVTLRCSPKSGHDTVSWYQQALGQGPQFIFQYYEEEERQRGNFPDRFSGHQFPNYSSELNVNALLLGDSALYLCASSLERVSGNTIYFGEGSWLTVV.

The rearrangement uses TRBV2 and TRBJ1-5; no clear D gene. The CDR3 sequence is 12 residues long. Per germline, CDR1 SNHLY and CDR2 FYNNEI. V was cut by 6 bases and J by 4 bases, with 7 bases left in between. The CDR3 nucleotides are TGTGCCAGCAGGCAGGTAAATCAGCCCCAGCATTTT. This translates into CASRQVNQPQHF. The full variable domain, its missing parts supplied by reference TRBV2 and TRBJ1-5, is EPEVTQTPSHQVTQMGQEVILRCVPISNHLYFYWYRQILGQKVEFLVSFYNNEISEKSEIFDDQFSVERPDGSNFTLKIRSTKLEDSAMYFCASRQVNQPQHFGDGTRLSIL.

The rearrangement joins TRBV6-1 to TRBJ1-5; 11 positions agree with TRBD1. The germline V gene encodes CDR1 MNHNS and CDR2 SASEGT. This CDR3 region has 15 residues. V lost 1 base and J lost 6; bases outside the gene matches: 2. CDR3 protein: CASSEGTGGRQPQHF. The CDR3 DNA is TGTGCCAGCAGTGAAGGGACAGGGGGCCGTCAGCCCCAGCATTTT.

This chain joins TRBV9 and TRBJ2-1; a weak D match, TRBD2 (6 bases). V lost 4 bases and J 4 bases, leaving 15 bases between the germline ends. The CDR3 runs 15 residues. The germline V gene has CDR1 SGDLS and CDR2 YYNGEE. The CDR3 sequence is CASSPTRGSYNEQFF. CDR3 coding DNA: TGTGCCAGCAGCCCAACACGGGGGTCTTACAATGAGCAGTTCTTC.

The chain employs TRBV21-1 and TRBJ2-2; whether TRBD1, the table's D call, matches the DNA was not checked. TRBV21-1 represents a pseudogene. This CDR3 is built from 16 residues. As DNA, the CDR3 is TGTGCCAGCTTTCTCAACCGGGACAGGGGAACCGGGGAGCTGTTTTTT. Protein sequence: CASFLNRDRGTGELFF.

The gene calls are TRBV18 and TRBJ2-1, with 12 bases lining up with TRBD2. V shed 0 bases and J 0 bases; nucleotides not matched to a gene: 6. The CDR3 sequence is 19 residues long. Germline lookup yields CDR1 KGHSH and CDR2 LQKENI. CDR3 sequence (DNA): TGTGCCAGCTCACCACCGGCTAGCGGGGGGGATAGCTCCTACAATGAGCAGTTCTTC. This sequence encodes CASSPPASGGDSSYNEQFF.

This chain uses TRBV3-1 (or the pseudogene TRBV3-2) with TRBJ1-6; tentative D call: TRBD1 (6 bases). From germline, CDR1 is LGHDT and CDR2 YNNKEL (reference sequence). V lost 0 bases and J 9 bases, leaving 9 bases between the germline ends. This CDR3 comprises 14 residues. CDR3 in DNA: TGTGCCAGCAGCCAAGATAGGGGGGGTTCACCCCTCCACTTT. This translates into CASSQDRGGSPLHF.

The rearrangement joins TRBV4-1 to TRBJ2-3; no firm D call. Trimming took 0 bases from V and 6 from J, leaving 7 bases between them. The germline V gene has CDR1 MGHRA and CDR2 YSYEKL. This CDR3 comprises 13 residues. The CDR3 here is CASSQDKSDTQYF. The CDR3 DNA reads TGCGCCAGCAGCCAAGATAAATCCGATACGCAGTATTTT.

V and J are TRBV7-9 and TRBJ1-2, with 10 nucleotides matching TRBD1. The CDR3 length is 18 residues. Germline CDR1 and CDR2: SEHNR and FQNEAQ (reference sequence). With V trimmed by 5 bases and J by 4 bases, 16 bases remained unmatched. The CDR3 DNA reads as TGTGCCAGCAGCATCCGACGGCGACAGGGGGCGATAGTCTATGGCTACACCTTC. Its protein is CASSIRRRQGAIVYGYTF. The full variable domain, rest sourced from reference TRBV7-9 and TRBJ1-2, is DTGVSQNPRHKITKRGQNVTFRCDPISEHNRLYWYRQTLGQGPEFLTYFQNEAQLEKSRLLSDRFSAERPKGSFSTLEIQRTEQGDSAMYLCASSIRRRQGAIVYGYTFGSGTRLTVV.

The chain has TRBV6-1 and TRBJ2-4; 12 nucleotides line up with TRBD2. Germline loops: CDR1 MNHNS, CDR2 SASEGT. The CDR3 totals 20 residues. After removal of 4 bases from V and 0 bases from J, the junction contained 13 bases not matched to a gene. CDR3 in amino acids: CASSVGLAGIKSQAKNIQYF. CDR3 bases: TGTGCCAGCAGTGTTGGACTAGCGGGGATCAAAAGCCAAGCCAAAAACATTCAGTACTTC.

This sequence joins TRBV27 and TRBJ1-2, with 10 bases aligning to TRBD1. The CDR3 is 16 residues long. The germline V gene encodes CDR1 MNHEY and CDR2 SMNVEV (reference sequence). Unmatched junction bases numbered 15, after V lost 7 bases and J lost 7 bases. As DNA, the CDR3 is TGTGCCAGCACCCCTATGGGAGACAGGGGGCGCGTTGGCTACACCTTC. Its translation: CASTPMGDRGRVGYTF.

The V and J genes are TRBV19 and TRBJ2-5, with D perhaps matching TRBD1 (6 bases). The V end was cut by 5 bases, the J end by 5 bases, with 12 bases between. Per the germline V gene, CDR1 is LNHDA and CDR2 is SQIVND (reference sequence). This CDR3 has 13 residues. CDR3 DNA: TGTGCCAGTAGTCAACAGGGTCGGGAGACCCAGTACTTC. It translates to CASSQQGRETQYF. Complete variable domain (other parts from reference TRBV19 and TRBJ2-5): DGGITQSPKYLFRKEGQNVTLSCEQNLNHDAMYWYRQDPGQGLRLIYYSQIVNDFQKGDIAEGYSVSREKKESFPLTVTSAQKNPTAFYLCASSQQGRETQYFGPGTRLLVL.

This rearrangement joins TRBV30 to TRBJ1-1; tentative D call: TRBD1 (5 bases). This CDR3 is 12 amino acids long. The germline V and J ends were trimmed by 6 bases and 6 bases, with 14 bases remaining between them. Germline V CDR1 and CDR2: GTSNPN, SVGIG (reference sequence). CDR3 DNA sequence: TGTGCCTGTGAAGCCCGGGGGGCTGAAGCTTTCTTT. It encodes CACEARGAEAFF.

This chain connects TRBV5-4 to TRBJ2-5; TRBD2 is a possible D gene (5 bases). V was shortened by 1 base and J by 0 bases, with 10 bases between the two germline ends. The germline gives CDR1 SGHNT, CDR2 YYREEE (reference sequence). CDR3 length equals 15 residues. The CDR3 coding sequence is TGTGCCAGCAGCTTGTCGGGAAGGAACCAAGAGACCCAGTACTTC. Translated, it gives CASSLSGRNQETQYF.

The CDR3 DNA reads as TGTGCCAGCAGTACCGGACAGGTTCGTTATGGCTACACCTTC. This sequence encodes CASSTGQVRYGYTF. The V and J genes are TRBV5-4 and TRBJ1-2; TRBD1 matches 7 bases. The germline gives CDR1 SGHNT, CDR2 YYREEE (reference sequence). The V and J ends lost 5 bases and 5 bases, in that order; junction bases with no gene match: 9. The CDR3 has 14 amino acids.

The gene calls are TRBV27 and TRBJ2-7, with D perhaps matching TRBD1 (6 bases). Trimming stripped 6 bases from V and 9 bases from J, with 18 bases between. The CDR3 is 13 amino acids. Germline CDR1 and CDR2: MNHEY and SMNVEV (reference sequence). CDR3 loop: CASSPMGKGGQYF. In nucleotides, the CDR3 is TGTGCCAGCAGCCCTATGGGCAAAGGGGGGCAGTACTTC.

V usage is TRBV5-1 and J usage is TRBJ1-2, with D perhaps TRBD1 (5 bases). The germline CDR1 and CDR2 sequences are SGHRS and YFSETQ. This CDR3 spans 15 amino acids. Between the trimmed V and J ends, which lost 4 bases and 0 bases, there was a span of 13 bases. The CDR3 DNA is TGCGCCAGCAGCGAGGGAGGGACCTCTAACTATGGCTACACCTTC. It encodes CASSEGGTSNYGYTF.